Listed below are T cell receptor beta chains from one sample, sequenced in a study of cytomegalovirus exposure and HLA in healthy donors. Method: immunoSEQ multiplex PCR; TCRdb's copy keeps in-frame clones and lacks some. The table records over 80,000 clones, around 81% of them present only once. Sequenced input: PBMCs. The source is a man aged 40-49 years in good health and CMV-seropositive. CDR3s include the opening cysteine and the closing phenylalanine or tryptophan. The order of the fields is V gene, D gene, J gene, clone size, CDR3 DNA, CDR3 protein. A D gene is named only where the DNA matches it firmly. The size of a clone is reported for some rows only, either as once, few or many, or as a class for expanded clones.

TRBV12-5	TRBD1	TRBJ1-1	-	TGTGCTAGTACATACTCAGGGGGCGAAGCTTTCTTT	CASTYSGGEAFF
TRBV6-5	-	TRBJ1-2	-	TGTGCCAGCAGTTACTCCGGTCAGGGTGGCTACACCTTC	CASSYSGQGGYTF
TRBV7-9	-	TRBJ1-3	-	TGTGCCAGCAGCTCCTCCGCGGGAACTGGAAACACCATATATTTT	CASSSSAGTGNTIYF
TRBV6-5	-	TRBJ2-7	-	TGTGCCAGCAGCCACGGTTCGGGGAGCTCCTACGAGCAGTACTTC	CASSHGSGSSYEQYF
TRBV9	TRBD2	TRBJ2-1	-	TGTGCCAGCAGCGTGCGGGAGGTCTACAATGAGCAGTTCTTC	CASSVREVYNEQFF
TRBV10-2	-	TRBJ2-1	few	TGCGCCAGCAGCTTACTCGTCTACAATGAGCAGTTCTTC	CASSLLVYNEQFF
TRBV6-6	TRBD2	TRBJ2-1	-	TGTGCCAGCACTCCCGGACTAGCGGGCGAGGGTGAGCAGTTCTTC	CASTPGLAGEGEQFF
TRBV6-5	-	TRBJ2-3	-	TGTGCCAGCAGTTACACGGACCTCAGGGGTGGTGATACGCAGTATTTT	CASSYTDLRGGDTQYF
TRBV5-4	TRBD2	TRBJ2-1	-	TGTGCCAGCAGCCCACAAGGGACTAGCGGGGGATTAAATGAGCAGTTCTTC	CASSPQGTSGGLNEQFF
TRBV2	TRBD2	TRBJ2-1	-	TGTGCCAGCAGAGTGACTAGCGGGGGGTTCTACAATGAGCAGTTCTTC	CASRVTSGGFYNEQFF
TRBV6-6	TRBD2	TRBJ2-7	-	TGTGCCAGCAGAGGGGGGACTAGCGACTACGAGCAGTACTTC	CASRGGTSDYEQYF
TRBV5-5	TRBD2	TRBJ2-5	-	TGTGCCAGCAGCTTAACGTATAGCGGGAGGAACAAAGAGACCCAGTACTTC	CASSLTYSGRNKETQYF
TRBV9	TRBD1	TRBJ2-3	few	TGTGCCAGCAGCGTAGCTACAGGACAGGGGTCTAGCACAGATACGCAGTATTTT	CASSVATGQGSSTDTQYF
TRBV5-1	-	TRBJ1-1	-	TGCGCCAGCAGCTTGAGGAGGGACCTGAACACTGAAGCTTTCTTT	CASSLRRDLNTEAFF
TRBV2	TRBD1	TRBJ1-5	-	TGTGCCAGCAGTGAGGGGGACAGGGCTCAGCCCCAGCATTTT	CASSEGDRAQPQHF
TRBV18	TRBD1	TRBJ2-3	-	TGTGCCAGCTCACTCGCCCAGCCGGGACAGGGGGGTACAGATACGCAGTATTTT	CASSLAQPGQGGTDTQYF
TRBV11-1	-	TRBJ2-1	few	TGTGCCAGCAGCTTAGCAGGGTGGGGAGCCTACAATGAGCAGTTCTTC	CASSLAGWGAYNEQFF
TRBV7-2	TRBD2	TRBJ2-5	few	TGTGCCAGCAGCTCCGCCGGACTAGCGGGGGGAGAGACCCAGTACTTC	CASSSAGLAGGETQYF
TRBV6-5	-	TRBJ1-5	-	TGTGCCAGCAGCCCCGATACGGGGGGGCAGCCCCAGCATTTT	CASSPDTGGQPQHF
TRBV10-3	-	TRBJ1-3	-	TGTGCCATCAGTGAGTCCGACAGCTCTGGAAACACCATATATTTT	CAISESDSSGNTIYF
TRBV5-1	TRBD1	TRBJ1-4	-	TGCGCCAGCAGCGTACGCTCCTTATCATCGGGGACAGGGTCTAATGAAAAACTGTTTTTT	CASSVRSLSSGTGSNEKLFF
TRBV5-4	TRBD1	TRBJ2-2	-	TGTGCCAGCAGCCCACGGGACAGAACTAACACCGGGGAGCTGTTTTTT	CASSPRDRTNTGELFF
TRBV7-9	TRBD2	TRBJ2-1	-	TGTGCCAGCAAAACTAGCGGGGGGGCGGCCCATGAGCAGTTCTTC	CASKTSGGAAHEQFF
TRBV12-5	-	TRBJ1-1	-	TGTGCTAGTGCCCAGAACACTGAAGCTTTCTTT	CASAQNTEAFF
TRBV27	-	TRBJ2-1	-	TGTGCCAGCAGTTTACAGCGGGCCCTCAATGAGCAGTTCTTC	CASSLQRALNEQFF
TRBV29-1	TRBD1	TRBJ1-1	-	TGCAGCGTTACGGGACAGGGGGGACAAATGAACACTGAAGCTTTCTTT	CSVTGQGGQMNTEAFF
TRBV7-9	TRBD2	TRBJ2-3	-	TGTGCCAGCAGCTTAGGGGGACTAGCGGGACGCACAGATACGCAGTATTTT	CASSLGGLAGRTDTQYF
TRBV5-1	TRBD2	TRBJ2-3	-	TGCGCCAGCAGCGGAGGACCGCGAGGGACTGGACTAGCGGGTGTATCAGATACGCAGTATTTT	CASSGGPRGTGLAGVSDTQYF
TRBV18	TRBD1	TRBJ1-4	-	TGTGCCAGCTCACCACCGGGGACAGGGGTCGAAAAACTGTTTTTT	CASSPPGTGVEKLFF